The rows below give T cell receptor beta chains drawn from one sample of a study of STAT3 mutations in large granular lymphocyte leukemia. Clones were read by immunoSEQ multiplex PCR, and TCRdb kept only the in-frame ones, dropping some. The table lists more than 3,500 clones, 62% of them singletons. Sequences were obtained from PBMCs. These receptors were taken from a human donor with T large granular lymphocyte leukemia. Some clones in this sample may be carry-over from other donors' samples. CDR3s leave out the opening cysteine and the closing phenylalanine or tryptophan. The size entry is marked missing in some rows and otherwise reads once, few, many or a size class.

J gene | V gene | clone size | CDR3 length | CDR3 protein
TRBJ2-7 | TRBV2 | - | 12 | ASRLSQGPYEQY
TRBJ1-4 | TRBV30 | - | 14 | AWSPFSRDRERKLF
TRBJ2-6 | TRBV5-1 | - | 13 | ASSFTGYGANVLT
TRBJ2-7 | TRBV5-1 | once | 11 | ASSLRESYEQY
TRBJ2-7 | TRBV7-9 | - | 17 | ASSSGRAGGISSSYEQY
TRBJ1-1 | TRBV7-9 | - | 7 | ASSLGAF
TRBJ2-3 | TRBV9 | medium-sized | 11 | ASSGDYTDTQY
TRBJ2-7 | TRBV7-9 | - | 16 | ASSFSLKQGQGGDEQY
TRBJ2-7 | TRBV30 | - | 12 | AWTFGMESYEQY
TRBJ2-3 | TRBV28 | - | 11 | ASSGGLTDTQY
TRBJ1-2 | TRBV5-6 | few | 14 | ASSLARQGTYYGYT
TRBJ2-7 | TRBV30 | - | 11 | AWTWSSSYEQY
TRBJ1-2 | TRBV6-5 | few | 13 | ASSYSDRGRGGYT
TRBJ2-6 | TRBV4-3 | - | 13 | ASSQGPSLNHVLT
TRBJ1-2 | TRBV30 | - | 11 | AWSVQTENGYT
TRBJ1-3 | TRBV7-6 | medium-sized | 13 | ASSLGRGPGNTIY
TRBJ1-3 | TRBV29-1 | - | 13 | SVDSGQLSGNTIY
TRBJ1-4 | TRBV18 | - | 14 | ASSLSVLGTNEKLF
TRBJ1-2 | TRBV5-6 | - | 13 | ASSLAGGSGYGYT
TRBJ2-7 | TRBV5-4 | few | 12 | ASSFAGTPYEQY
TRBJ2-7 | TRBV5-4 | - | 14 | ASSQSWRASSYEQY
TRBJ1-1 | TRBV7-9 | - | 11 | ASSLFLNTEAF
TRBJ2-7 | TRBV30 | - | 10 | AWSPMRSEQY
TRBJ2-3 | TRBV6-4 | - | 12 | ASSPSGSTDTQY
TRBJ2-3 | TRBV5-6 | - | 14 | ASSPYPDRGTDTQY
TRBJ1-2 | TRBV11-3 | - | 9 | LARRYYGYT
TRBJ1-2 | TRBV29-1 | medium-sized | 8 | SVPLHGYT
TRBJ2-7 | TRBV5-1 | - | 13 | ASSSAELSSYEQY
TRBJ2-7 | TRBV6-5 | once | 9 | ASRYRREQY
TRBJ2-1 | TRBV5-1 | - | 14 | ASSAIWQDLYNEQF
TRBJ2-7 | TRBV5-1 | few | 11 | ASSSTGGAEQY
TRBJ2-2 | TRBV5-6 | - | 15 | ASSSLAVGLNTGELF
TRBJ2-7 | TRBV5-1 | - | 13 | ASSRGLAGDGEQY
TRBJ2-5 | TRBV18 | - | 11 | ASSTGPKETQY
TRBJ1-2 | TRBV28 | once | 11 | ASSKFRRRGYT
TRBJ2-1 | TRBV7-9 | - | 7 | ASSGSEF
TRBJ2-7 | TRBV6-5 | few | 10 | ASSYLRGEQY
TRBJ1-2 | TRBV5-1 | few | 12 | ASSKQDPGYGYT
TRBJ2-7 | TRBV12-5 | - | 13 | ASGLGTGISYEQY
TRBJ2-7 | TRBV5-1 | - | 14 | ASSLGLKTGGDEQY
TRBJ1-2 | TRBV30 | - | 13 | AWSVLRAPVYGYT
TRBJ1-3 | TRBV7-9 | few | 9 | ASSLETLYT
TRBJ2-6 | TRBV30 | - | 13 | AWSVDFSGANVLT
TRBJ1-2 | TRBV7-2 | few | 13 | ASSLAMAGLEGYT
TRBJ2-3 | TRBV6-5 | - | 11 | ASGRSGEDTQY
TRBJ1-6 | TRBV9 | - | 13 | ASSAVGQEGSPLH
TRBJ1-5 | TRBV19 | few | 11 | ASSKGVSQPQH
TRBJ2-3 | TRBV29-1 | - | 12 | SVEGSVPTDTQY
TRBJ2-7 | TRBV18 | - | 12 | ASSLGTGNGEQY
TRBJ1-3 | TRBV7-9 | few | 16 | ASSSRDRDALSGNTIY
TRBJ2-1 | TRBV29-1 | - | 12 | SVAPGQGYNEQF
TRBJ2-5 | TRBV29-1 | - | 10 | SVAAGGETQY
TRBJ1-1 | TRBV5-5 | large | 10 | ASIYTNTEAF
TRBJ2-6 | TRBV15 | - | 17 | ATSKPGLAGFSGANVLT
TRBJ2-1 | TRBV29-1 | - | 11 | SVEEVRGNEQF
TRBJ2-7 | TRBV6-5 | - | 11 | ASSFIGGVEQY